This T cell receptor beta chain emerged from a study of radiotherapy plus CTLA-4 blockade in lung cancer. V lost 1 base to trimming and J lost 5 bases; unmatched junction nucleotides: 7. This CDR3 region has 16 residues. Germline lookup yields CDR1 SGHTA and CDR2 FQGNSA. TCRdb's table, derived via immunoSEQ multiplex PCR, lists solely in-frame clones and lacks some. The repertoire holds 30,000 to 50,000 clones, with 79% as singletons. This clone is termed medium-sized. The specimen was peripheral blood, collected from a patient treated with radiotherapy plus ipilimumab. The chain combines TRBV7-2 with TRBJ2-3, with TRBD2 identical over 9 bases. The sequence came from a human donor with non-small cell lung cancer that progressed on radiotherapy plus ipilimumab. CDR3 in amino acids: CASSLESGGSQDTQYF. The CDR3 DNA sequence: TGTGCCAGCAGCTTAGAGAGCGGGGGGAGCCAAGATACGCAGTATTTT.